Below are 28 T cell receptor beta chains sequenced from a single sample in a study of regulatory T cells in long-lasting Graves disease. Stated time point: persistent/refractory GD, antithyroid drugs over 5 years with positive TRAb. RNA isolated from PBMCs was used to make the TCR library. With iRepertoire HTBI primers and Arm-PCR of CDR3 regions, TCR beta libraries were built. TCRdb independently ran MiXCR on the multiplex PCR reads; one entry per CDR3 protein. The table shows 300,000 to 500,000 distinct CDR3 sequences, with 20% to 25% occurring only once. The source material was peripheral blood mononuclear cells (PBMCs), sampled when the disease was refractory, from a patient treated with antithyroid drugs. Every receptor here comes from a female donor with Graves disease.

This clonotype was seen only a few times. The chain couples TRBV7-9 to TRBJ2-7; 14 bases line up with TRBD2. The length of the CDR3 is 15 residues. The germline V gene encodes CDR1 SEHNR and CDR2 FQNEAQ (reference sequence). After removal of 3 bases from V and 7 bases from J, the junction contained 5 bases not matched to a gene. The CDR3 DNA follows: TGTGCCAGCAGCTTCCCCGGGACTAGCGGGAGAGAGCAGTACTTC. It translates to CASSFPGTSGREQYF.

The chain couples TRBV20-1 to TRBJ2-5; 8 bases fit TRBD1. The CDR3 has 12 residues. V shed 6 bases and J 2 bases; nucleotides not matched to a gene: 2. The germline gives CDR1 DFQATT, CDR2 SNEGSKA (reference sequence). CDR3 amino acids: CSANRGQETQYF. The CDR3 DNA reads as TGCAGTGCCAACAGGGGGCAAGAGACCCAGTACTTC.

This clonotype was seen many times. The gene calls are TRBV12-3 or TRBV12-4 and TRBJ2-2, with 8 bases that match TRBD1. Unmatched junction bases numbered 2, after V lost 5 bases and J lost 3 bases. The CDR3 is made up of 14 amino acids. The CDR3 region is CASSQQGDTGELFF. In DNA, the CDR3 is TGTGCCAGCAGTCAACAGGGGGACACCGGGGAGCTGTTTTTT.

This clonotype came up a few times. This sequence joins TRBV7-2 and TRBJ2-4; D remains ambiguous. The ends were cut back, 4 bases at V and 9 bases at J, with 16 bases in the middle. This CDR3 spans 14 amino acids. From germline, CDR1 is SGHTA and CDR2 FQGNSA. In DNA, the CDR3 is TGTGCCAGCAGCTCCACTAAGACCAAAGGCATTCAGTACTTC. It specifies CASSSTKTKGIQYF.

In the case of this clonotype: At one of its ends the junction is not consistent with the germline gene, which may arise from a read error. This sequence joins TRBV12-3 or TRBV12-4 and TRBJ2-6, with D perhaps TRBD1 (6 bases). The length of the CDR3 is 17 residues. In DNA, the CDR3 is TGTGCCAGCAGCCTGGGGGCAGGGCTACCTGGGGCCAACGTCCCGACTTTC. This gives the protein CASSLGAGLPGANVPTF.

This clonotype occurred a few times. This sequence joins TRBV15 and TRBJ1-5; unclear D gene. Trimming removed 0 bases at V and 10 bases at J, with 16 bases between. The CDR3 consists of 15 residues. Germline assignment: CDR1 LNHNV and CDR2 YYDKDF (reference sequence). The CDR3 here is CATSREGQVPQPQHF. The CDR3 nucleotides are TGTGCCACCAGCAGAGAGGGTCAGGTGCCTCAACCCCAGCATTTT.

Written as DNA, the CDR3 is TGTGCCAGCAGTTTATGGGGGACCTCCTACGAGCAGTACTTC. Its translation: CASSLWGTSYEQYF. The chain joins TRBV28 to TRBJ2-7, with D perhaps assigned TRBD1 or TRBD2 (5 bases each). Looked up from germline, CDR1 is MDHEN and CDR2 is SYDVKM. V lost 0 bases and J lost 0, with 6 bases in between. This CDR3 is 14 amino acids long.

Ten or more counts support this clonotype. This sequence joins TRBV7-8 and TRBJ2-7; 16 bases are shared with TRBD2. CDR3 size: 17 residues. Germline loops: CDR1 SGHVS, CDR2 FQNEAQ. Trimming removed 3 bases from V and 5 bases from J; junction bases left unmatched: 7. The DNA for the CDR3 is TGTGCCAGCAGCTTGGGACTAGCGGGAGGGCGAGGGAACGAGCAGTACTTC. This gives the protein CASSLGLAGGRGNEQYF.

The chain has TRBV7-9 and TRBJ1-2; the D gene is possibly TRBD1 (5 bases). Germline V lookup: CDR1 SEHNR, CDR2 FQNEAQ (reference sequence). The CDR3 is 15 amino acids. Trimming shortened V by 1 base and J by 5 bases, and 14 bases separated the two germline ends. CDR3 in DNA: TGTGCCAGCAGCTTAGAAGATCCAGGGTGGTATGGCTACACCTTC. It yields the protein CASSLEDPGWYGYTF.

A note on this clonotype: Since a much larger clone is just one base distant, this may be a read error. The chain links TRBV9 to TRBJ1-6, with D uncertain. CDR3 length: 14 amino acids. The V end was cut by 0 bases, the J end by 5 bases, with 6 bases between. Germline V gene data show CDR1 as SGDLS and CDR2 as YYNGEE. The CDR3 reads CASSVEHDNSPLHF. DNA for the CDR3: TGTGCCAGCAGCGTAGAGCACGATAATTCACCCCTCCACTTT.

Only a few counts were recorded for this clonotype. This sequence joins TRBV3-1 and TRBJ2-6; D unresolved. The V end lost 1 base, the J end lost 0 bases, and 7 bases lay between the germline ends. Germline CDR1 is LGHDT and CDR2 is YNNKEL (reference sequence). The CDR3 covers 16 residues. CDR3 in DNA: TGTGCCAGCAGCCAAGTCAGGAACTCTGGGGCCAACGTCCTGACTTTC. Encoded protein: CASSQVRNSGANVLTF.

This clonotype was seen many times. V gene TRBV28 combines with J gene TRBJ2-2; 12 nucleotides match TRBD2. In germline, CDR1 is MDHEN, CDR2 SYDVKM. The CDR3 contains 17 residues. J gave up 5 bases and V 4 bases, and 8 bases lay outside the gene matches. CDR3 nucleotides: TGTGCCAGCAGTTCCCTGAGAACTAGCGGGGGGACCGGGGAGCTGTTTTTT. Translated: CASSSLRTSGGTGELFF.

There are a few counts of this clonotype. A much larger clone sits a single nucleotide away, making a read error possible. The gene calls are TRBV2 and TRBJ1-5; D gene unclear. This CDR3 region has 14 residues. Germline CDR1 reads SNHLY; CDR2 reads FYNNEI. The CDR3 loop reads CAGSDGVGNQPQHF. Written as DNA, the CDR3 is TGTGCCGGCAGTGACGGGGTCGGTAATCAGCCCCAGCATTTT.

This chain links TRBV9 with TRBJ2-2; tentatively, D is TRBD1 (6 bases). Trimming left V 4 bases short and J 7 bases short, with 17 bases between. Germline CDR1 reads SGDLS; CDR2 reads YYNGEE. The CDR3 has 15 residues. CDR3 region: CASSSGVASDGELFF. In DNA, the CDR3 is TGTGCCAGCAGCTCAGGGGTCGCGTCGGACGGGGAGCTGTTTTTT.

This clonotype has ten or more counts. Here the CDR3 reads CASTSVGKETQYF. CDR3 sequence (DNA): TGTGCCAGCACATCCGTGGGGAAAGAGACCCAGTACTTC. V usage is TRBV6-1 and J usage is TRBJ2-5; D call uncertain. CDR1 is MNHNS, CDR2 SASEGT, per germline. The CDR3 spans 13 residues. V shed 7 bases and J shed 3 bases, with 12 bases lying between them.

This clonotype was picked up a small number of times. The CDR3 region is CASMEFGQTNQPQHF. In DNA form, the CDR3 reads TGTGCCAGCATGGAGTTTGGACAAACGAATCAGCCCCAGCATTTT. The rearrangement uses TRBV27 and TRBJ1-5, with D possibly TRBD1 on 5 matching bases. Germline V lookup: CDR1 MNHEY, CDR2 SMNVEV (reference sequence). The CDR3 has 15 amino acids. V dropped 7 bases and J dropped 4 bases, with 17 bases sitting between them.

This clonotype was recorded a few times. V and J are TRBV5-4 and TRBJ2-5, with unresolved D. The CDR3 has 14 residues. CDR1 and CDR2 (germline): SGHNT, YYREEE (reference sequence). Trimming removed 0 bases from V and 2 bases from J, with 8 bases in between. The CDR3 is CASSLGFGQETQYF. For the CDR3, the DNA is TGTGCCAGCAGCTTGGGGTTCGGACAAGAGACCCAGTACTTC.

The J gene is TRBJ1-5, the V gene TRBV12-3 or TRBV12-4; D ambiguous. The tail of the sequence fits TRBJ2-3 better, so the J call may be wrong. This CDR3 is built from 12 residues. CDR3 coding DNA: TGTGCCAGCAGTTTCGGCAATCAGCCCCAGTATTTT. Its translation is CASSFGNQPQYF.

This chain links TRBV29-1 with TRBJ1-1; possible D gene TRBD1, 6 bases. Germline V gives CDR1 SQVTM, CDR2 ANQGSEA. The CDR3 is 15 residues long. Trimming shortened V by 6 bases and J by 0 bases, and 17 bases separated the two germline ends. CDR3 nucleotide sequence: TGCAGCGTCCGTGGGGGGCGACGGGTGAACACTGAAGCTTTCTTT. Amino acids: CSVRGGRRVNTEAFF.

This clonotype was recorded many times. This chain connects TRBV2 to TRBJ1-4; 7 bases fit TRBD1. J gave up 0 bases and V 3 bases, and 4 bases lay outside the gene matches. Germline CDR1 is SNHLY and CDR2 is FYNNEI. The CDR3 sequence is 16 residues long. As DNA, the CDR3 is TGTGCCAGCAGTGAGAGGGACAGTGCAACTAATGAAAAACTGTTTTTT. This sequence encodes CASSERDSATNEKLFF.

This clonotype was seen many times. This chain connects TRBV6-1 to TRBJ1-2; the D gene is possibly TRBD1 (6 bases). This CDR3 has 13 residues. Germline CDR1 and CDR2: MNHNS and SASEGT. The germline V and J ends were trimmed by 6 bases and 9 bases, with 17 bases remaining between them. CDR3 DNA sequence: TGTGCCAGCAGGCCCAGGGGAGGCTCGAGCTACACCTTC. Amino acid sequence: CASRPRGGSSYTF.

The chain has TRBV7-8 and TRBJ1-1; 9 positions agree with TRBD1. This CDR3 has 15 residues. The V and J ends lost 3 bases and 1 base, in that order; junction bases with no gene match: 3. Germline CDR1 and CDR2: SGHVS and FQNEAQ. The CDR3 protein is CASSFGQGRNTEAFF. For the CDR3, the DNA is TGTGCCAGCAGCTTCGGACAGGGGCGGAACACTGAAGCTTTCTTT.

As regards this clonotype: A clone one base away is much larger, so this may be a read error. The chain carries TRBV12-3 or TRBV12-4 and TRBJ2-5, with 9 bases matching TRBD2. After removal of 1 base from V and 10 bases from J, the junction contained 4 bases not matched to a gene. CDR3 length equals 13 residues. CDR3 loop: CASSLGTSAIQYF. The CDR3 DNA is TGTGCCAGCAGTTTAGGGACTAGCGCGATCCAGTACTTC.

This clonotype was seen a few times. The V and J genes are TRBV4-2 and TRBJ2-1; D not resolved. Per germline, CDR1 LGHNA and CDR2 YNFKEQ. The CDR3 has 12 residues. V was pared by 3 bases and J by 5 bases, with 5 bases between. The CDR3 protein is CASSQPNNEQFF. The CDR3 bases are TGTGCCAGCAGCCAGCCCAACAATGAGCAGTTCTTC.

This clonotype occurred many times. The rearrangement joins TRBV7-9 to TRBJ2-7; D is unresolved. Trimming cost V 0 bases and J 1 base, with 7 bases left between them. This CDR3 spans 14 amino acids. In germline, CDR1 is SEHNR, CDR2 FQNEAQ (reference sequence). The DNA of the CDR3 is TGTGCCAGCAGCTTAGCGGACGGTTCCTACGAGCAGTACTTC. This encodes CASSLADGSYEQYF. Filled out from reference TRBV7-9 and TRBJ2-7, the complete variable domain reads DTGVSQNPRHKITKRGQNVTFRCDPISEHNRLYWYRQTLGQGPEFLTYFQNEAQLEKSRLLSDRFSAERPKGSFSTLEIQRTEQGDSAMYLCASSLADGSYEQYFGPGTRLTVT.

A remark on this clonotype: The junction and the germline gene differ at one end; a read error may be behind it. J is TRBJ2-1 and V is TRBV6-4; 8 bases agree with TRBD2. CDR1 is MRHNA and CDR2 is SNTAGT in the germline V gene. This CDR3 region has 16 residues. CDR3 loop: CASSYSNSGSKNEQFF. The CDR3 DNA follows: TGTGCCAGCAGTTACTCGAACAGCGGGAGTAAAAATGAGCAGTTCTTC.

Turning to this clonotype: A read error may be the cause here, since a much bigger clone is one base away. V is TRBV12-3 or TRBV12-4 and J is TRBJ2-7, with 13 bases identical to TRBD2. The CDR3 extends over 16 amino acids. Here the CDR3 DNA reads TGTGCCAGCAGCAAGACCGGGACTAGCGGGACCGACGAGCAGCACTTC. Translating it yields CASSKTGTSGTDEQHF.

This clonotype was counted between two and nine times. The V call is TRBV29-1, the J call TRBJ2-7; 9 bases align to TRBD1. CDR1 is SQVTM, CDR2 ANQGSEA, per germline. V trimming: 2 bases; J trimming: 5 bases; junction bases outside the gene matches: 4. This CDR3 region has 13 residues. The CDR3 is CSVEPGQGDEQYF. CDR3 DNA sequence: TGCAGCGTTGAACCGGGACAGGGAGACGAGCAGTACTTC.